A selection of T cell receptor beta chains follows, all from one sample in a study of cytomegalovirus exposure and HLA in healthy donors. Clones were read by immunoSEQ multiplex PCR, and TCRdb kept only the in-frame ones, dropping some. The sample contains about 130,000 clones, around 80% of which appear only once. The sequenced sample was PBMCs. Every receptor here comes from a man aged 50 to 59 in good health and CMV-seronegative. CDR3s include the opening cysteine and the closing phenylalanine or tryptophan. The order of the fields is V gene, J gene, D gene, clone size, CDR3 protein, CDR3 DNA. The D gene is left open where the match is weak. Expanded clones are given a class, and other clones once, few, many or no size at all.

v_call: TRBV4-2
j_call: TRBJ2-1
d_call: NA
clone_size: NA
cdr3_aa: CASSQERREGWENEQFF
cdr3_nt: TGTGCCAGCAGCCAAGAAAGGAGGGAAGGTTGGGAAAATGAGCAGTTCTTC

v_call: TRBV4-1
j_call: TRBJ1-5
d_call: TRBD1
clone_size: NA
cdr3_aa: CASSPGTGTLGSQPQHF
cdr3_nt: TGCGCCAGCAGCCCTGGGACAGGCACTCTAGGGAGTCAGCCCCAGCATTTT

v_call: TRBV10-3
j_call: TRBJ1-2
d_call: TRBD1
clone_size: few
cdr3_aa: CAISESQGTALYGYTF
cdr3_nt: TGTGCCATCAGTGAGTCTCAGGGGACAGCCCTCTATGGCTACACCTTC

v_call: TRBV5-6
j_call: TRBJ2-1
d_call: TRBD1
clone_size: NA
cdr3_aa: CASSLQGVNEQFF
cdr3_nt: TGTGCCAGCAGCTTACAGGGGGTCAATGAGCAGTTCTTC

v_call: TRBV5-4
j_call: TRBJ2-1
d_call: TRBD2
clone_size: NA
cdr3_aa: CASTLGVAGAFGNEQFF
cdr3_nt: TGTGCCAGCACCCTGGGGGTAGCGGGGGCTTTTGGGAATGAGCAGTTCTTC

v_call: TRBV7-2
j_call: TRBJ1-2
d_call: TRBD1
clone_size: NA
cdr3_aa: CASSIPGTGKGYTF
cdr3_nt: TGTGCCAGCAGCATCCCCGGGACAGGGAAGGGCTACACCTTC

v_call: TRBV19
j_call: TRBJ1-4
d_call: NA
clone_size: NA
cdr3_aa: CASSSGGREKLFF
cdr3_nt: TGTGCCAGTAGTAGCGGGGGGCGTGAAAAACTGTTTTTT

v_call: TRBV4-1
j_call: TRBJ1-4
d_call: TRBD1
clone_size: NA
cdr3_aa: CASSHGGRGTGGEKLFF
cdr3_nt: TGCGCCAGCAGCCATGGGGGACGGGGGACAGGGGGGGAAAAACTGTTTTTT

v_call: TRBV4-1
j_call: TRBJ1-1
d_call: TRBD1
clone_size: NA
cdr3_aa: CASMPGQGLDTEAFF
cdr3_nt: TGCGCCAGCATGCCGGGACAGGGTTTGGACACTGAAGCTTTCTTT

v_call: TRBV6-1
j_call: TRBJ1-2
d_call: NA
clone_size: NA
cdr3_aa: CASWPGRSYGYTF
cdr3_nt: TGTGCCAGTTGGCCGGGGAGGAGCTATGGCTACACCTTC

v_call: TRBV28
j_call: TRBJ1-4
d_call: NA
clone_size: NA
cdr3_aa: CASSGTGINEKLFF
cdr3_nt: TGTGCCAGCAGCGGCACAGGAATTAATGAAAAACTGTTTTTT

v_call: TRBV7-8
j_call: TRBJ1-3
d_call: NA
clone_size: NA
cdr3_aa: CASSPINMGGSSGNTIYF
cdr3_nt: TGTGCCAGCAGCCCGATTAATATGGGAGGGAGCTCTGGAAACACCATATATTTT